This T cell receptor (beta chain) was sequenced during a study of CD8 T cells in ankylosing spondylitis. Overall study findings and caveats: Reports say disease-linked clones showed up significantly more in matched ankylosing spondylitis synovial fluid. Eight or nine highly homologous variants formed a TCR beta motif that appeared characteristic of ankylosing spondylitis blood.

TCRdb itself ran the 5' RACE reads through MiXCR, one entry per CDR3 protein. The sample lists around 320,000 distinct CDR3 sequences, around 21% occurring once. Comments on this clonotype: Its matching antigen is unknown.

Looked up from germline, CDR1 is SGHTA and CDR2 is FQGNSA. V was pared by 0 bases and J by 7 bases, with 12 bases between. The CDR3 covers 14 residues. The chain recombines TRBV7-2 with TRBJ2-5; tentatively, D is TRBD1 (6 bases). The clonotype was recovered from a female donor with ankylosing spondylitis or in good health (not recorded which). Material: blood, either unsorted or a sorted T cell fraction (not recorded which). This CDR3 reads CASSLADLGGTQYF. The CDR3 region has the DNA TGTGCCAGCAGCTTAGCCGACCTAGGGGGGACCCAGTACTTC.